The 2 T cell receptor beta chains below were found in one sample sequenced in a study of blood T cell repertoires in COVID-19. Clones were read by immunoSEQ multiplex PCR, and TCRdb kept only the in-frame ones, dropping some. The table shows more than 45,000 clones, with 65% to 85% occurring only once. Sequencing was carried out using peripheral blood. The receptors were gathered from an elderly man with COVID-19, enrolled during active disease.

This chain connects TRBV20-1 to TRBJ2-7, with TRBD2 identical over 8 bases. V shed 3 bases, J shed 0 bases, and the junction held 10 bases outside the gene matches. The CDR3 sequence is 16 residues long. Germline values: CDR1 DFQATT, CDR2 SNEGSKA (reference sequence). CDR3 sequence (DNA): TGCAGTGCTAGTAGACCAGCGGGGGCCAGCTCCTACGAGCAGTACTTC. Translation gives CSASRPAGASSYEQYF.

This rearrangement joins TRBV5-4 to TRBJ2-3; 9 positions agree with TRBD1. J gave up 3 bases and V 4 bases, and 6 bases lay outside the gene matches. The CDR3 spans 15 residues. CDR1 and CDR2 from the germline V gene are SGHNT and YYREEE (reference sequence). This chain's CDR3 is CASSPRDRVTDTQYF. DNA for the CDR3: TGTGCCAGCAGCCCCCGGGACAGGGTTACAGATACGCAGTATTTT.